Each of the 27 T cell receptor beta chains below was sequenced from the same sample in a study of blood T cell repertoires in COVID-19. TCRdb's table, derived via immunoSEQ multiplex PCR, lists solely in-frame clones and lacks some. The table has about 350,000 clones, about 90% seen once; the top ten hold almost 3%. The material sequenced was PBMCs or T cells enriched from blood (not recorded which). Source of these receptors: a woman aged 25-40 years who had recovered from COVID-19.

The rearrangement links TRBV27 to TRBJ2-7; a weak D match, TRBD2 (5 bases). V was trimmed by 4 bases and J by 3 bases, leaving 13 bases between them. Germline loops: CDR1 MNHEY, CDR2 SMNVEV (reference sequence). The CDR3 contains 14 residues. In DNA form, the CDR3 reads TGTGCCAGCAGTTCCCGCAGTGGACTCTACGAGCAGTACTTC. Translation gives CASSSRSGLYEQYF.

The rearrangement links TRBV10-3 to TRBJ1-1; 8 positions agree with TRBD1. This CDR3 is 14 amino acids long. CDR1 ENHRY and CDR2 SYGVKD come from the germline V gene. V gave up 6 bases and J gave up 4 bases; unmatched junction bases: 7. This CDR3 is CAIRLAGGGTEAFF. CDR3 coding DNA: TGTGCCATCAGGCTGGCAGGGGGCGGCACTGAAGCTTTCTTT.

The count of this clone is one. The CDR3 DNA reads as TGTGCCAGCAGCCCCCGGGGGGTAAGTCAGCCCCAGCATTTT. Translated: CASSPRGVSQPQHF. J is TRBJ1-5 and V is TRBV13; D might be TRBD1 (5 bases). V was pared by 5 bases and J by 6 bases, with 14 bases between. Looked up from germline, CDR1 is PRHDT and CDR2 is FYEKMQ (reference sequence). The CDR3 has 14 amino acids.

The chain carries TRBV7-6 and TRBJ1-2, with D possibly being TRBD1 (6 bases). The V gene's germline CDR1 is SGHVS and CDR2 FNYEAQ. V was shortened by 5 bases and J by 4 bases, with 14 bases between the two germline ends. This CDR3 contains 14 residues. In nucleotides, the CDR3 is TGTGCCAGCAGCCCGGACAGCCGGGGCTATGGCTACACCTTC. It is translated as CASSPDSRGYGYTF.

The chain couples TRBV7-9 to TRBJ2-2; TRBD1 might be the D (5 bases). Germline CDR1 is SEHNR and CDR2 is FQNEAQ (reference sequence). V lost 1 base and J lost 3, with 9 bases in between. This CDR3 is 15 amino acids long. CDR3 nucleotide sequence: TGTGCCAGCAGCTTAGGTGGGGCGGACACCGGGGAGCTGTTTTTT. Its protein is CASSLGGADTGELFF.

This chain uses TRBV23-1 with TRBJ1-5; D ambiguous. TRBV23-1 is an ORF for which the function is uncertain. Trimming stripped 0 bases from V and 0 bases from J, with 15 bases between. The CDR3 has 18 residues. This chain's CDR3 is CASSQSPGREDSNQPQHF. The CDR3 DNA follows: TGCGCCAGCAGTCAATCCCCGGGGAGGGAAGATAGCAATCAGCCCCAGCATTTT.

The chain couples TRBV4-2 to TRBJ1-1; weak D call: TRBD1 (6 bases). The V gene's germline CDR1 is LGHNA and CDR2 YNFKEQ. The CDR3 totals 14 residues. The germline V and J ends were trimmed by 3 bases and 4 bases, with 12 bases remaining between them. The DNA of the CDR3 is TGTGCCAGCAGCCAGGGGCGAGGGGGCACTGAAGCTTTCTTT. It codes for CASSQGRGGTEAFF.

The rearrangement uses TRBV25-1 and TRBJ1-1; unclear D gene. The CDR3 is made up of 15 amino acids. V was clipped by 2 bases and J by 3 bases, with 13 bases between them. The germline V gene has CDR1 MGHDK and CDR2 SYGVNS. CDR3: CASSELGGGHTEAFF. The CDR3 nucleotides are TGTGCCAGCAGTGAACTCGGTGGTGGGCACACTGAAGCTTTCTTT.

The chain has TRBV7-9 and TRBJ1-2; 10 nucleotides agree with TRBD1. Germline V gene lookup returns CDR1 SEHNR and CDR2 FQNEAQ (reference sequence). The V and J ends lost 6 bases and 7 bases, in that order; junction bases with no gene match: 14. The CDR3 length is 16 residues. The CDR3 DNA is TGTGCCAGCAGTACCCCCCGGGGGACAGGGGACTTTGGCTACACCTTC. Residues: CASSTPRGTGDFGYTF.

The V gene is TRBV2, the J gene TRBJ1-1; no clear D gene. V gave up 4 bases and J gave up 1 base, with 10 bases separating them. The length of the CDR3 is 14 residues. Germline V CDR1 and CDR2: SNHLY, FYNNEI. The CDR3: CASSGMRGNTEAFF. CDR3 nucleotides: TGTGCCAGCAGTGGGATGAGAGGGAACACTGAAGCTTTCTTT.

The chain carries TRBV7-6 and TRBJ2-1; 8 bases line up with TRBD2. Trimming removed 1 base from V and 3 bases from J; junction bases left unmatched: 5. This CDR3 has 16 amino acids. CDR1 is SGHVS, CDR2 FNYEAQ, per germline. CDR3 nucleotide sequence: TGTGCCAGCAGCTTAGGGGCGGGAGGCGGCTACAATGAGCAGTTCTTC. Translating gives CASSLGAGGGYNEQFF.

The J gene is TRBJ1-1, the V gene TRBV2; D may be TRBD1 (5 bases). V was trimmed by 3 bases and J by 6 bases, leaving 11 bases between them. This CDR3 is built from 13 residues. The germline CDR1 and CDR2 sequences are SNHLY and FYNNEI. The CDR3 reads CASSEGQVAEAFF. As DNA, the CDR3 is TGTGCCAGCAGTGAGGGGCAGGTGGCTGAAGCTTTCTTT. Drawing the rest from reference TRBV2 and TRBJ1-1, the complete variable domain is EPEVTQTPSHQVTQMGQEVILRCVPISNHLYFYWYRQILGQKVEFLVSFYNNEISEKSEIFDDQFSVERPDGSNFTLKIRSTKLEDSAMYFCASSEGQVAEAFFGQGTRLTVV.

V and J are TRBV18 and TRBJ2-2; 11 bases line up with TRBD2. Germline assignment: CDR1 KGHSH and CDR2 LQKENI. V was clipped by 3 bases and J by 4 bases; unmatched bases: 10. The CDR3 length is 18 residues. The CDR3 DNA reads as TGTGCCAGCTCACCCGGGACTAGCGGCTTATCGGGCACCGGGGAGCTGTTTTTT. Translated, it gives CASSPGTSGLSGTGELFF. Looking up the rest from reference TRBV18 and TRBJ2-2 gives the full variable domain: NAGVMQNPRHLVRRRGQEARLRCSPMKGHSHVYWYRQLPEEGLKFMVYLQKENIIDESGMPKERFSAEFPKEGPSILRIQQVVRGDSAAYFCASSPGTSGLSGTGELFFGEGSRLTVL.

This chain joins TRBV28 and TRBJ1-5, with 10 positions matching TRBD1. Germline V gives CDR1 MDHEN, CDR2 SYDVKM. Germline trimming cut 5 bases from V and 7 bases from J; bases unmatched to any gene: 8. This CDR3 is built from 15 residues. The CDR3 nucleotides are TGTGCCAGCAGTCAGAAGACAGGGGGCCGCCAGCCCCAGCATTTT. As protein: CASSQKTGGRQPQHF.

The genes are TRBV10-3 and TRBJ2-3, with 7 bases that match TRBD2. Germline CDR1 and CDR2: ENHRY and SYGVKD. This CDR3 region has 13 residues. V trimming: 10 bases; J trimming: 1 base; junction bases outside the gene matches: 5. The CDR3, as DNA: TGTGCCACCGGGGAGGGCGGCACAGATACGCAGTATTTT. Its protein product is CATGEGGTDTQYF.

This chain links TRBV29-1 with TRBJ2-5; D might be TRBD1 (5 bases). The length of the CDR3 is 14 residues. Trimming shortened V by 1 base and J by 5 bases, and 14 bases separated the two germline ends. Per germline, CDR1 SQVTM and CDR2 ANQGSEA. CDR3 protein: CSVEARTIGETQYF. Here the CDR3 DNA reads TGCAGCGTTGAAGCGAGGACAATCGGGGAGACCCAGTACTTC.

V usage is TRBV3-1 (or the pseudogene TRBV3-2) and J usage is TRBJ1-2; the match to TRBD1 covers 7 bases. Germline V gene lookup returns CDR1 LGHDT and CDR2 YNNKEL (reference sequence). The CDR3 consists of 12 residues. Losses at the gene ends were 3 bases for V and 7 bases for J; bases not matched to a gene: 2. This CDR3 reads CASSHWDSGYTF. CDR3 DNA sequence: TGTGCCAGCAGCCACTGGGACAGTGGCTACACCTTC.

The CDR3 loop is CASTNRDSYEQYF. In nucleotides, the CDR3 is TGTGCCAGCACTAACAGGGACTCCTACGAGCAGTACTTC. The rearrangement links TRBV28 to TRBJ2-7, with a weak D call TRBD1 (6 bases). Germline V gene lookup returns CDR1 MDHEN and CDR2 SYDVKM. This CDR3 has 13 residues. Trimming removed 7 bases from V and 0 bases from J, with 10 bases in between.

This chain joins TRBV3-1 (or the pseudogene TRBV3-2) and TRBJ1-2; 8 bases line up with TRBD1. The CDR3 is 15 amino acids. Looked up from germline, CDR1 is LGHDT and CDR2 is YNNKEL (reference sequence). V was pared by 1 base and J by 8 bases, with 9 bases of the junction left unmatched. CDR3 sequence reads: CASSQGTGFPPGYTF. The CDR3 DNA reads TGTGCCAGCAGCCAAGGGACAGGGTTCCCTCCGGGCTACACCTTC.

The rearrangement uses TRBV24-1 and TRBJ2-2; 9 nucleotides agree with TRBD1. V was pared by 6 bases and J by 6 bases, with 10 bases of the junction left unmatched. The CDR3 loop spans 16 amino acids. Germline V gene sequence: CDR1 KGHDR, CDR2 SFDVKD. Here the CDR3 DNA reads TGTGCCACCAGTTACCCGGGACAGGGCTTTCCCGGGGAGCTGTTTTTT. Protein product: CATSYPGQGFPGELFF.

The rearrangement links TRBV28 to TRBJ2-2; possibly TRBD1 for D (6 bases). Trimming pared 8 bases from V and 4 bases from J, leaving 11 bases between. The germline gives CDR1 MDHEN, CDR2 SYDVKM. CDR3 length: 13 residues. The DNA for the CDR3 is TGTGCCAGCTCGCAGGGGTTCACCGGGGAGCTGTTTTTT. This codes for CASSQGFTGELFF.

The chain has TRBV6-1 and TRBJ2-5; D possibly corresponds to TRBD1 (6 bases). Trimming took 1 base from V and 2 from J, leaving 11 bases between them. The CDR3 consists of 15 residues. Looked up from germline, CDR1 is MNHNS and CDR2 is SASEGT. The CDR3 DNA reads as TGTGCCAGCAGTGAAGTGGCAGGGGTACAAGAGACCCAGTACTTC. Protein sequence: CASSEVAGVQETQYF.

V gene TRBV6-5 combines with J gene TRBJ1-1; a weak D match, TRBD1 (6 bases). The CDR3 extends over 11 amino acids. Germline assignment: CDR1 MNHEY and CDR2 SVGAGI. DNA for the CDR3: TGTGCATTGACAGGCGGCACTGAAGCTTTCTTT. It yields the protein CALTGGTEAFF.

V is TRBV5-1 and J is TRBJ1-6; 7 nucleotides align to TRBD1. Germline V gene data show CDR1 as SGHRS and CDR2 as YFSETQ. This CDR3 region has 14 residues. The trim removed 4 bases at V and 10 bases at J, leaving 8 bases unmatched. The CDR3 DNA reads TGCGCCAGCAGCATTGACAGGGAAAGGTCACCCCTCCACTTT. Its translation is CASSIDRERSPLHF.

A few counts support this clone. The chain joins TRBV4-2 to TRBJ2-1, with 11 bases fitting TRBD2. Per germline, CDR1 LGHNA and CDR2 YNFKEQ. The J segment lost 2 bases and the V segment lost 0 bases, leaving 3 bases of the junction unmatched. The CDR3 spans 17 residues. CDR3 in amino acids: CASSQEGSGGAYNEQFF. CDR3 DNA: TGTGCCAGCAGCCAAGAAGGTAGCGGGGGGGCCTACAATGAGCAGTTCTTC.

CDR3 nucleotide sequence: TGTGCCAGCAGCCAAGGCTTGACTAGCCGGGACTACAATGAGCAGTTCTTC. This encodes CASSQGLTSRDYNEQFF. J is TRBJ2-1 and V is TRBV4-2, with 7 bases that match TRBD2. CDR3 length equals 17 residues. The germline gives CDR1 LGHNA, CDR2 YNFKEQ. J was trimmed by 3 bases and V by 1 base; bases with no gene match: 9.

The rearrangement uses TRBV19 and TRBJ2-2, with D unclear. The CDR3 sequence is 14 residues long. With 5 bases removed from V and 1 base from J, the gap between germline ends came to 8 bases. Per germline, CDR1 LNHDA and CDR2 SQIVND (reference sequence). CDR3 amino acids: CASSRFENTGELFF. In DNA form, the CDR3 reads TGTGCCAGTAGTCGGTTCGAGAACACCGGGGAGCTGTTTTTT.